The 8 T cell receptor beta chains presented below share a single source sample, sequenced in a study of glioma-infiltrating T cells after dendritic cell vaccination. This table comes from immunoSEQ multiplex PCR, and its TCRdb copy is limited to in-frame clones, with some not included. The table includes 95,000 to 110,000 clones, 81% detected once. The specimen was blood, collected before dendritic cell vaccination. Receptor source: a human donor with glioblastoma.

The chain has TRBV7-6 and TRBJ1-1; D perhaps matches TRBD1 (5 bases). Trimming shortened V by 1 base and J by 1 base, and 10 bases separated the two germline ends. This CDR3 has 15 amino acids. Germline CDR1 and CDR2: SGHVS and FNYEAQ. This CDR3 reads CASSLVGAGNTEAFF. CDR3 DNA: TGTGCCAGCAGCTTAGTTGGGGCAGGGAACACTGAAGCTTTCTTT.

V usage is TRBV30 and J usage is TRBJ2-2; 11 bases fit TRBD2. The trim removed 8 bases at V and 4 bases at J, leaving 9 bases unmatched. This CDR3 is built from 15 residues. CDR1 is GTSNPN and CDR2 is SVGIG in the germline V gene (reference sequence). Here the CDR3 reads CAGSIAGGRTGELFF. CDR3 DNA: TGTGCCGGATCTATAGCGGGGGGGCGCACCGGGGAGCTGTTTTTT.

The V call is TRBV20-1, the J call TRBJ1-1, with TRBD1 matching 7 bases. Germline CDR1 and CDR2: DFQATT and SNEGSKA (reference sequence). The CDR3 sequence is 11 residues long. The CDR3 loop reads CTKGAGTEAFF. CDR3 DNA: TGCACCAAGGGGGCTGGCACTGAAGCTTTCTTT.

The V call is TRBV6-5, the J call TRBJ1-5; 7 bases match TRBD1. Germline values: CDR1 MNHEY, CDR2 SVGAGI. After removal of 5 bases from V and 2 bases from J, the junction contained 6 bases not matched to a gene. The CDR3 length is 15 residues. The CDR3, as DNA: TGTGCCAGCAGTAAGACAGGGCCCCGCAATCAGCCCCAGCATTTT. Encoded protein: CASSKTGPRNQPQHF.

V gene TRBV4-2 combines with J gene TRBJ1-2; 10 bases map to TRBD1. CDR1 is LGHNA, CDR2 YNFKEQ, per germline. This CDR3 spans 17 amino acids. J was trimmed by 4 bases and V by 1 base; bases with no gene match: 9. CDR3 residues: CASSQGRGTGVPYGYTF. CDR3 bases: TGTGCCAGCAGCCAAGGCCGCGGGACAGGGGTCCCCTATGGCTACACCTTC.

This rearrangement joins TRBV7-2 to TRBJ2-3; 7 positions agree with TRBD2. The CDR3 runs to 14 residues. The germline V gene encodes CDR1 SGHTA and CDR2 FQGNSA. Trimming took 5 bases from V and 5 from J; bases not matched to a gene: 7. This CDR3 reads CASSGDYAGDTQYF. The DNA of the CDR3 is TGTGCCAGCAGCGGGGACTACGCGGGAGATACGCAGTATTTT.

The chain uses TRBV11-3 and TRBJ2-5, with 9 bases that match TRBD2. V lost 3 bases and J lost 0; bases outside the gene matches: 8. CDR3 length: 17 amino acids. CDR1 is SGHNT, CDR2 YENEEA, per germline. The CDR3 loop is CASSLRGGRRYQETQYF. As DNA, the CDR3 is TGTGCCAGCAGCTTGCGGGGGGGCCGTCGTTACCAAGAGACCCAGTACTTC.

Here the CDR3 reads CASSLVTIQGTNEKLFF. DNA for the CDR3: TGTGCCAGCAGCTTAGTTACGATACAGGGAACTAATGAAAAACTGTTTTTT. V is TRBV7-8 and J is TRBJ1-4, with TRBD1 as a possible D gene (6 bases). Germline loops: CDR1 SGHVS, CDR2 FQNEAQ. V was cut by 1 base and J by 1 base, with 13 bases left in between. CDR3 length equals 17 residues.